This T cell receptor (beta chain) is drawn from a study of OX40 agonist ivuxolimab in advanced cancers. Study in general: An agonistic anti-OX40 (CD134) antibody, ivuxolimab, was used to treat the patients. Anti-PD-1, anti-PD-L1 or anti-CTLA-4 therapy given earlier was allowed, and approximately 40% had some. The dose-escalation group included hepatocellular carcinoma, melanoma, renal cell carcinoma and head and neck cancer.

Clones were read by immunoSEQ multiplex PCR, and TCRdb kept only the in-frame ones, dropping some. The table lists 75,000 to 100,000 clones, roughly 90% of them singletons. The germline V and J ends were trimmed by 9 bases and 2 bases, with 17 bases remaining between them. Germline values: CDR1 MDHEN, CDR2 SYDVKM. The CDR3 has 15 amino acids. Sequencing was performed on CD4+ or CD8+ T cells sorted from blood, taken in a trial of the OX40 agonist ivuxolimab. The rearrangement links TRBV28 to TRBJ1-5, with D possibly matching TRBD1 (5 bases). The source is an adult with an advanced solid tumor such as melanoma, head and neck, liver or kidney cancer. CDR3 in amino acids: CASFYDRGGNQPQHF. As DNA, the CDR3 is TGTGCCAGTTTCTATGATCGGGGGGGCAATCAGCCCCAGCATTTT. The full variable domain, with the rest looked up from reference TRBV28 and TRBJ1-5, is DVKVTQSSRYLVKRTGEKVFLECVQDMDHENMFWYRQDPGLGLRLIYFSYDVKMKEKGDIPEGYSVSREKKERFSLILESASTNQTSMYLCASFYDRGGNQPQHFGDGTRLSIL.